This T cell receptor beta chain was observed in a study of blood T cells in healthy people across ages (dated by TCRdb to 2015 to 2017). Describing the broader study: In model experiments, template switching captured roughly one uniquely barcoded TCR beta cDNA molecule for every two T cells. Four age groups were formed from the donors: young (average approximately 15 years), middle-aged (approximately 41), aged (around 62) and long-lived (less than 85). Using the same blood draw, the study looked at two additional independent replicas of 1 million unique cDNA reads for two donors, one aged 18 to 30 and the other aged 80 or older. To track age-related changes in TCR beta repertoire diversity, the study relied on deep sequencing normalized with unique cDNA molecular identifiers. To avoid experimental bias, donors of different ages were randomly spread across the sequencing lanes.

Donors were a few dozen systemically healthy Caucasian individuals from Russia aged roughly 6 to 95 years. About 9.6 milliliters of peripheral blood were collected from each donor into EDTA-treated Vacutainer tubes. PBMCs were isolated by Ficoll-Paque density-gradient centrifugation, with at least 6.5 million obtained per sample. Total RNA, at least 6 micrograms per sample, was extracted from PBMCs with Trizol reagent. Naive CD45RAhigh/CD27high T cell percentages were measured by flow cytometry on a PBMC aliquot from every donor. Notes on this clonotype: The target of this receptor is not known. No much larger clone exists at a distance of one base, and base qualities are not known.

Overall study outcomes, separate from this receptor: Observed TCR beta diversity correlated strongly with the percentage of naive T cells measured by flow cytometry. Because profiling used bulk unsorted PBMCs, naive and antigen-experienced compartments could not be compared conclusively. The long-lived group showed more naive CD4+ T cells, fewer expanded clones and increased TCR diversity than the aged group, suggesting age selection. Because the CMV infection status of the donors was unknown, age-related changes in expanded clonotypes may potentially have been confounded. As age increased, observed TCR beta diversity per million T cells dropped in a roughly linear way, and a significant reduction was already evident by age about 36. Estimates of total diversity based on one million sequenced T cells were considered lower bounds and underestimates.

CDR1 and CDR2, looked up from the germline V gene, are ENHRY and SYGVKD. The cysteine opens and the phenylalanine closes a CDR3 of 14 amino acids. The CDR3 DNA has 42 bases and is translated from base 1. Cut back by 0 bases and 3 bases, the V and J ends lie 9 bases apart. The library relied on 5' RACE. The sequencing machine was an Illumina HiSeq 2500. A second PCR of about 6 to 11 cycles was performed with a sample-barcoded 5' primer and a J-beta primer mix. Each TCR beta cDNA molecule received a unique molecular identifier from a template-switch 5' adaptor carrying 12 random nucleotides. Each sample yielded at least 2.5 million CDR3-containing paired-end reads. The Mint cDNA synthesis kit, primed by a TRBC-specific oligonucleotide, was used to synthesize first-strand cDNA from all RNA. Following uracil-DNA glycosylase treatment, a first 18-cycle PCR with universal primers M1SS and BC2_uni_R was performed on all cDNA. Per the source publication's procedure: Normalization of each sample was performed by random selection of 1 million high-quality reads, each carrying a distinct molecular identifier. Instead of being binned into consensus sequences, reads with shared molecular identifiers were discarded. MiTCR, with a Q25 quality threshold and the strictest error-elimination algorithm, was used for CDR3 identification, clonotype clustering and error correction. A nonparametric unseen species model with Euler transformation was used to estimate lower-bound total TCR beta diversity. The public reads were run again by TCRdb, first through fastp at Q25 and then through MiXCR, and only productive beta chains were kept. Each record represents a unique CDR3 protein, reported with the most common genes and DNA among its rows. These V and J calls originate from TCRdb's pipeline instead of the authors' own analysis. This sample has about a million distinct CDR3 sequences in its table, and around 48% of those were observed once. The ten most abundant clones make up 13% of the sample.

This TCR was sampled from a man under 40 in good health. The rearrangement combines TRBV10-3 with TRBJ2-7, with the D gene uncertain. What was sequenced was blood. The DNA reads TGTGCCATCAGTGAGTCCGGCAGGAACTACGAGCAGTACTTC. This is translated as CAISESGRNYEQYF.